Below are 32 T cell receptor beta chains sequenced from a single sample in a study of blood T cell repertoires in COVID-19. Assay: immunoSEQ multiplex PCR; the TCRdb copy retains only in-frame clones and omits some. There are about 280,000 clones in the sample; approximately 80% occur only once, and less than 5.5% lies in the top ten. The source material was PBMCs or T cells enriched from blood (not recorded which). The receptor set was obtained from a man between 35 and 55 years old who had been exposed to COVID-19.

The CDR3 DNA reads TGTGCCAGCAGTTACCTGGACAGGACCTACGAGCAGTACTTC. Protein sequence: CASSYLDRTYEQYF. This chain connects TRBV6-5 to TRBJ2-7, with 7 bases lining up with TRBD1. This CDR3 region has 14 residues. J gave up 2 bases and V 2 bases, and 3 bases lay outside the gene matches. Germline loops: CDR1 MNHEY, CDR2 SVGAGI.

The V gene is TRBV29-1, the J gene TRBJ2-3; TRBD2 matches 9 bases. Germline trimming cut 6 bases from V and 3 bases from J; bases unmatched to any gene: 10. Germline-derived CDR1 and CDR2 are SQVTM and ANQGSEA. CDR3 length: 15 amino acids. The CDR3 loop is CSVPPGLATTDTQYF. The DNA for the CDR3 is TGCAGCGTGCCCCCGGGACTAGCTACGACAGATACGCAGTATTTT.

The rearrangement links TRBV14 to TRBJ2-3; no firm D call. The V and J ends lost 4 bases and 1 base respectively, with 12 bases between them. The CDR3 sequence is 15 residues long. Germline CDR1 reads SGHDN; CDR2 reads FVKESK. The CDR3 sequence is CASSRQVQRTDTQYF. The CDR3 nucleotides are TGTGCCAGCAGCCGGCAGGTTCAGCGCACAGATACGCAGTATTTT.

The chain recombines TRBV9 with TRBJ2-1; 12 bases are shared with TRBD2. The CDR3 has 17 residues. Trimming cost V 1 base and J 4 bases; bases outside gene matches: 6. Per germline, CDR1 SGDLS and CDR2 YYNGEE. The CDR3 nucleotides read TGTGCCAGCAGCGTATCGACTAGCGGGAGTGCGTACAATGAGCAGTTCTTC. It is translated as CASSVSTSGSAYNEQFF.

The chain joins TRBV5-4 to TRBJ1-1; D gene ambiguous. CDR3 length: 15 residues. Trimming removed 2 bases from V and 4 bases from J, with 15 bases in between. CDR1 is SGHNT and CDR2 is YYREEE in the germline V gene (reference sequence). In DNA, the CDR3 is TGTGCCAGCAGCTTAAGTTCGACTTTCGGCACTGAAGCTTTCTTT. Protein sequence: CASSLSSTFGTEAFF.

The V and J genes are TRBV19 and TRBJ1-5; 7 bases map to TRBD1. Germline lookup yields CDR1 LNHDA and CDR2 SQIVND (reference sequence). V lost 6 bases and J lost 7; bases outside the gene matches: 3. The CDR3 is 12 residues long. The CDR3 sequence is CASRTGRQPQHF. The CDR3 DNA reads TGTGCCAGTAGGACAGGGAGACAGCCCCAGCATTTT.

This chain links TRBV13 with TRBJ1-1; D remains ambiguous. The V end was cut by 5 bases, the J end by 2 bases, with 21 bases between. Germline values: CDR1 PRHDT, CDR2 FYEKMQ (reference sequence). The CDR3 consists of 17 residues. The CDR3 DNA sequence: TGTGCCAGCAGCCTGACACTAGGGTTGGGGTCCAACACTGAAGCTTTCTTT. This codes for CASSLTLGLGSNTEAFF.

CDR3: CASNSYNEQFF. In DNA, the CDR3 is TGTGCCAGTAACTCCTACAATGAGCAGTTCTTC. The chain joins TRBV25-1 to TRBJ2-1, with no clear D. V was shortened by 9 bases and J by 0 bases, with 3 bases between the two germline ends. The CDR3 length is 11 residues. CDR1 is MGHDK and CDR2 is SYGVNS in the germline V gene.

The V and J genes are TRBV13 and TRBJ2-5; TRBD2 matches at 10 bases. V lost 4 bases, J lost 5 bases, and 16 bases stayed unmatched. The CDR3 is made up of 18 amino acids. CDR1 is PRHDT, CDR2 FYEKMQ, per germline (reference sequence). CDR3 nucleotide sequence: TGTGCCAGCAGCTCCCCGTTTTGGGAGCGGGAGGGCCCTGAGACCCAGTACTTC. It encodes CASSSPFWEREGPETQYF.

This clone was picked up one time. The chain couples TRBV9 to TRBJ2-3; D might be TRBD2 (7 bases). V was clipped by 3 bases and J by 1 base, with 24 bases between them. There are 19 residues in the CDR3. The germline gives CDR1 SGDLS, CDR2 YYNGEE. This CDR3 reads CASSGRPSEGGGRTDTQYF. The CDR3 region has the DNA TGTGCCAGCAGCGGGAGACCCTCCGAGGGGGGGGGCCGCACAGATACGCAGTATTTT.

This clone was observed a handful of times. CDR3 nucleotide sequence: TGTGCCAGCAGACCGAGACAGCTCGGCAATCAGCCCCAGCATTTT. Its translation is CASRPRQLGNQPQHF. The chain links TRBV27 to TRBJ1-5, with a weak D call TRBD1 (5 bases). From germline, CDR1 is MNHEY and CDR2 SMNVEV (reference sequence). V was clipped by 6 bases and J by 2 bases, with 14 bases between them. This CDR3 contains 15 residues.

The V gene is TRBV12-3 or TRBV12-4, the J gene TRBJ2-1; TRBD2 matches 10 bases. There are 13 residues in the CDR3. Trimming took 2 bases from V and 15 from J; bases not matched to a gene: 7. CDR3 in DNA: TGTGCCAGCAGTTTACCAGCGGGAGGGCCCCCGTTCTTC. This codes for CASSLPAGGPPFF.

This clone was counted once. This chain connects TRBV20-1 to TRBJ2-7, with 7 bases fitting TRBD1. CDR1 DFQATT and CDR2 SNEGSKA come from the germline V gene (reference sequence). V lost 1 base and J lost 8; bases outside the gene matches: 2. This CDR3 has 11 residues. CDR3 amino acids: CSARVDRKQYF. In nucleotides, the CDR3 is TGCAGTGCTAGAGTGGACAGGAAGCAGTACTTC.

This sequence joins TRBV7-9 and TRBJ2-3; D may be TRBD2 (5 bases). CDR1 and CDR2 from the germline V gene are SEHNR and FQNEAQ (reference sequence). Trimming took 5 bases from V and 5 from J, leaving 14 bases between them. The CDR3 loop spans 14 amino acids. The CDR3 DNA reads as TGTGCCAGCAGCCTGCGGTTAGCGCGAGATACGCAGTATTTT. This translates into CASSLRLARDTQYF.

This clone was observed a handful of times. The rearrangement joins TRBV15 to TRBJ2-7, with D perhaps TRBD1 (6 bases). Germline V CDR1 and CDR2: LNHNV, YYDKDF (reference sequence). The V end lost 6 bases, the J end lost 2 bases, and 23 bases lay between the germline ends. The CDR3 runs 17 residues. CDR3 in amino acids: CATSRTGTTATAYEQYF. The CDR3 nucleotides are TGTGCCACCAGTAGAACCGGGACAACGGCTACGGCCTACGAGCAGTACTTC.

The CDR3 region has the DNA TGTGCCAGCAGCTTAGAGGCAGGGTATGGCTACACCTTC. Translated: CASSLEAGYGYTF. V and J are TRBV7-9 and TRBJ1-2, with TRBD1 as a possible D gene (5 bases). The germline gives CDR1 SEHNR, CDR2 FQNEAQ (reference sequence). CDR3 size: 13 residues. V was trimmed by 1 base and J by 5 bases, leaving 8 bases between them. Full variable domain (remainder filled in from reference TRBV7-9 and TRBJ1-2): DTGVSQNPRHKITKRGQNVTFRCDPISEHNRLYWYRQTLGQGPEFLTYFQNEAQLEKSRLLSDRFSAERPKGSFSTLEIQRTEQGDSAMYLCASSLEAGYGYTFGSGTRLTVV.

This clone was counted a single time. The chain uses TRBV11-3 and TRBJ2-7, with a tentative D call TRBD2 (6 bases). The CDR3 length is 18 residues. V shed 1 base and J shed 3 bases, with 22 bases lying between them. Per the germline V gene, CDR1 is SGHNT and CDR2 is YENEEA. DNA of the CDR3: TGTGCCAGCAGCTTAGTTCTTCATAGGTTGGGGGAGGACTACGAGCAGTACTTC. This sequence encodes CASSLVLHRLGEDYEQYF.

This chain links TRBV5-1 with TRBJ2-7, with D uncertain. From germline, CDR1 is SGHRS and CDR2 YFSETQ. The CDR3 is 17 residues long. V lost 4 bases to trimming and J lost 2 bases, with 22 bases between them. The CDR3, as DNA: TGCGCCAGCAGCCTTAGGAAAACAAACGGAGTTCCCTACGAGCAGTACTTC. Its protein is CASSLRKTNGVPYEQYF.

The chain recombines TRBV6-5 with TRBJ1-4; D not resolved. Germline assignment: CDR1 MNHEY and CDR2 SVGAGI. This CDR3 spans 14 amino acids. Deletions cut 6 bases from V and 4 bases from J, with 12 bases between. CDR3 DNA: TGTGCCAGCAGGCACCGGGTCCGTAATGAAAAACTGTTTTTT. It codes for CASRHRVRNEKLFF.

This clone was recorded many times. This chain joins TRBV3-1 (or the pseudogene TRBV3-2) and TRBJ2-7; D unclear. Trimming shortened V by 4 bases and J by 3 bases, and 10 bases separated the two germline ends. The length of the CDR3 is 13 residues. Germline V gene data show CDR1 as LGHDT and CDR2 as YNNKEL (reference sequence). CDR3 sequence reads: CASSPQIIYEQYF. In DNA form, the CDR3 reads TGTGCCAGCAGCCCCCAGATTATCTACGAGCAGTACTTC.

The chain joins TRBV5-6 to TRBJ2-7; 9 nucleotides agree with TRBD1. Germline-derived CDR1 and CDR2 are SGHDT and YYEEEE. V lost 6 bases to trimming and J lost 4 bases; unmatched junction nucleotides: 8. The CDR3 length is 14 residues. CDR3: CASTPGQGFYEQYF. The CDR3 DNA reads as TGTGCCAGCACTCCGGGACAGGGCTTTTACGAGCAGTACTTC.

The chain links TRBV5-1 to TRBJ2-3, with D maybe TRBD2 (5 bases). CDR1 and CDR2 from the germline V gene are SGHRS and YFSETQ. V lost 7 bases and J 2 bases, leaving 14 bases between the germline ends. The CDR3 covers 14 residues. The DNA for the CDR3 is TGCGCCAGCGAGCTGAGCGGCCCCACAGATACGCAGTATTTT. This codes for CASELSGPTDTQYF. Filled out from reference TRBV5-1 and TRBJ2-3, the complete variable domain reads KAGVTQTPRYLIKTRGQQVTLSCSPISGHRSVSWYQQTPGQGLQFLFEYFSETQRNKGNFPGRFSGRQFSNSRSEMNVSTLELGDSALYLCASELSGPTDTQYFGPGTRLTVL.

This sequence joins TRBV29-1 and TRBJ1-4, with 9 bases lining up with TRBD1. The CDR3 has 17 residues. Unmatched junction bases numbered 15, after V lost 5 bases and J lost 5 bases. From germline, CDR1 is SQVTM and CDR2 ANQGSEA. The CDR3 DNA follows: TGCAGCGTTCAAAGACAGGGGGGCCCCAATGAGAATGAAAAACTGTTTTTT. Translated: CSVQRQGGPNENEKLFF. Together with reference TRBV29-1 and TRBJ1-4, the CDR3 gives the full variable domain: SAVISQKPSRDICQRGTSLTIQCQVDSQVTMMFWYRQQPGQSLTLIATANQGSEATYESGFVIDKFPISRPNLTFSTLTVSNMSPEDSSIYLCSVQRQGGPNENEKLFFGSGTQLSVL.

The chain joins TRBV12-5 to TRBJ2-1; no clear D. V lost 2 bases and J 6 bases, leaving 8 bases between the germline ends. The CDR3 has 13 amino acids. Germline loops: CDR1 LGHNT, CDR2 FRNRAP. The CDR3 spells CASGLQGGNEQFF. The CDR3 bases are TGTGCTAGTGGTTTGCAAGGCGGCAATGAGCAGTTCTTC.

The rearrangement uses TRBV12-3 or TRBV12-4 and TRBJ1-1; D call uncertain. V was clipped by 6 bases and J by 10 bases, with 12 bases between them. The CDR3 consists of 11 residues. The CDR3 reads CASRVTDRAFF. CDR3 in DNA: TGTGCCAGCAGGGTTACAGATCGAGCTTTCTTT.

The chain carries TRBV29-1 and TRBJ2-7; TRBD2 aligns across 14 bases. CDR1 is SQVTM and CDR2 is ANQGSEA in the germline V gene. CDR3 length equals 16 residues. Trimming cost V 2 bases and J 5 bases; bases outside gene matches: 8. CDR3 sequence: CSVEKPGTSGSHEQYF. The CDR3 DNA is TGCAGCGTTGAAAAGCCCGGGACTAGCGGGAGTCACGAGCAGTACTTC.

The gene calls are TRBV7-3 and TRBJ2-1; D gene uncertain. CDR3 length: 12 amino acids. Per germline, CDR1 SGHTA and CDR2 FQGTGA. Trimming left V 3 bases short and J 4 bases short, with 4 bases between. For the CDR3, the DNA is TGTGCCAGCAGCTTCGGGTACAATGAGCAGTTCTTC. Protein: CASSFGYNEQFF.

The gene calls are TRBV5-1 and TRBJ2-1, with 7 bases aligning to TRBD1. The V gene's germline CDR1 is SGHRS and CDR2 YFSETQ. CDR3 length: 15 residues. Trimming at V came to 4 bases and at J to 4 bases, leaving 8 bases not matched to a gene. The CDR3 region has the DNA TGCGCCAGCAGCCCGTGGGACAGCCTGTACAATGAGCAGTTCTTC. It codes for CASSPWDSLYNEQFF.

CDR3 sequence: CASRISISGNTIYF. CDR3 DNA: TGTGCCAGCAGAATATCTATCTCTGGAAACACCATATATTTT. This chain connects TRBV6-5 to TRBJ1-3; D not certain. V was trimmed by 6 bases and J by 0 bases, leaving 9 bases between them. Germline-derived CDR1 and CDR2 are MNHEY and SVGAGI. The CDR3 has 14 residues.

The gene calls are TRBV2 and TRBJ2-2; TRBD2 might be the D (6 bases). Germline CDR1 reads SNHLY; CDR2 reads FYNNEI. Trimming pared 2 bases from V and 7 bases from J, leaving 17 bases between. This CDR3 region has 16 residues. CDR3 in amino acids: CASSESAGTVGGELFF. CDR3 nucleotide sequence: TGTGCCAGCAGTGAATCGGCGGGAACTGTGGGCGGGGAGCTGTTTTTT. The variable domain in full, completed from reference TRBV2 and TRBJ2-2, reads EPEVTQTPSHQVTQMGQEVILRCVPISNHLYFYWYRQILGQKVEFLVSFYNNEISEKSEIFDDQFSVERPDGSNFTLKIRSTKLEDSAMYFCASSESAGTVGGELFFGEGSRLTVL.

This clone has a handful of counts. The V and J genes are TRBV10-3 and TRBJ2-3; D not resolved. CDR3 length equals 14 residues. The germline gives CDR1 ENHRY, CDR2 SYGVKD. V lost 7 bases, J lost 2 bases, and 13 bases lay in between. CDR3 protein: CAIKKAQDTDTQYF. For the CDR3, the DNA is TGTGCCATCAAAAAGGCGCAGGACACAGATACGCAGTATTTT.

This clone appeared once. The chain has TRBV6-5 and TRBJ1-2; a weak D match, TRBD1 (5 bases). Trimming stripped 5 bases from V and 2 bases from J, with 12 bases between. There are 14 residues in the CDR3. Germline V gene sequence: CDR1 MNHEY, CDR2 SVGAGI. CDR3 protein: CASSRLRGNYGYTF. CDR3 sequence (DNA): TGTGCCAGCAGTCGCCTGCGGGGGAACTATGGCTACACCTTC.